Each of the 18 T cell receptor beta chains below was sequenced from the same sample in a study of beta chain features in type 1 diabetes. General study findings and limits: Shortening of TCRB CDR3s, moderate but significant, appeared in all four CD4+ subsets of Type 1 diabetes patients.

The whole isolated RNA underwent reverse transcription, so sequencing captured expressed TCRB transcripts. Assay used: immunoSEQ multiplex PCR; TCRdb lists only in-frame clones, some missing. The repertoire has about 160,000 clones, roughly 8% of them found once; the top ten carry around 0.56%. These receptors' targets are unknown. Sequencing was done on a sample of central memory CD4+ T cells from blood. The origin of the receptors is a woman in her late teens or twenties with type 1 diabetes.

This chain connects TRBV2 to TRBJ1-1; 10 bases align to TRBD1. After removal of 5 bases from V and 3 bases from J, the junction contained 3 bases not matched to a gene. The CDR3 has 14 residues. Germline-derived CDR1 and CDR2 are SNHLY and FYNNEI. The CDR3 bases are TGTGCCAGCAGTATGACAGGGGGCTACACTGAAGCTTTCTTT. This encodes CASSMTGGYTEAFF.

This clone has more than one count but fewer than ten. The J gene is TRBJ1-1, the V gene TRBV10-3; TRBD1 matches 8 bases. The CDR3 consists of 14 residues. V was clipped by 1 base and J by 10 bases; unmatched bases: 8. From germline, CDR1 is ENHRY and CDR2 SYGVKD. CDR3 nucleotide sequence: TGTGCCATCAGTGAGTGGGGACAGGCGGTCGGAGCTTTCTTT. The encoded protein is CAISEWGQAVGAFF.

The V and J genes are TRBV7-9 and TRBJ2-2; perhaps TRBD1 as D (5 bases). V gave up 3 bases and J gave up 6 bases, with 8 bases separating them. The CDR3 sequence is 13 residues long. The germline gives CDR1 SEHNR, CDR2 FQNEAQ (reference sequence). The CDR3 bases are TGTGCCAGCAGCTTCCAGGGCCCCGGGGAGCTGTTTTTT. Translating it yields CASSFQGPGELFF.

The chain combines TRBV5-1 with TRBJ2-7; 7 bases match TRBD1. Losses at the gene ends were 4 bases for V and 5 bases for J; bases not matched to a gene: 6. CDR1 and CDR2 from the germline V gene are SGHRS and YFSETQ. The CDR3 loop spans 13 amino acids. In nucleotides, the CDR3 is TGCGCCAGCAGCCCGGGACAGAAGAACGAGCAGTACTTC. This codes for CASSPGQKNEQYF. The entire variable domain, with the rest obtained from reference TRBV5-1 and TRBJ2-7, is as follows: KAGVTQTPRYLIKTRGQQVTLSCSPISGHRSVSWYQQTPGQGLQFLFEYFSETQRNKGNFPGRFSGRQFSNSRSEMNVSTLELGDSALYLCASSPGQKNEQYFGPGTRLTVT.

This clone was recorded many times. The V call is TRBV10-3, the J call TRBJ1-5; 8 nucleotides align to TRBD1. CDR1 ENHRY and CDR2 SYGVKD come from the germline V gene. With V trimmed by 4 bases and J by 0 bases, 2 bases remained unmatched. CDR3 length: 15 residues. The DNA for the CDR3 is TGTGCCATCAGTGCGGACAGGGATAGCAATCAGCCCCAGCATTTT. It translates to CAISADRDSNQPQHF.

V is TRBV19 and J is TRBJ1-5; tentative D call: TRBD1 (5 bases). The CDR3 has 16 amino acids. Germline loops: CDR1 LNHDA, CDR2 SQIVND (reference sequence). Trimming took off 3 bases at V and 3 bases at J, with 15 bases between the two ends. The CDR3 reads CASSMGLRQINQPQHF. CDR3 in DNA: TGTGCCAGTAGTATGGGGTTGAGACAGATCAATCAGCCCCAGCATTTT. The variable domain in full, with the rest retrieved from reference TRBV19 and TRBJ1-5, is DGGITQSPKYLFRKEGQNVTLSCEQNLNHDAMYWYRQDPGQGLRLIYYSQIVNDFQKGDIAEGYSVSREKKESFPLTVTSAQKNPTAFYLCASSMGLRQINQPQHFGDGTRLSIL.

This clone appeared a few times. This chain connects TRBV6-1 to TRBJ1-4; D is uncertain. The CDR3 is made up of 12 amino acids. Trimming removed 4 bases at V and 8 bases at J, with 8 bases between. The germline V gene encodes CDR1 MNHNS and CDR2 SASEGT. The CDR3 loop reads CASSASREKLFF. The CDR3, as DNA: TGTGCCAGCAGTGCTTCTAGGGAAAAACTGTTTTTT.

The gene calls are TRBV30 and TRBJ2-5; TRBD1 matches 7 bases. The J call may be in error: the DNA end matches TRBJ2-7 better. The CDR3 runs 14 residues. The V gene's germline CDR1 is GTSNPN and CDR2 SVGIG (reference sequence). The CDR3 sequence is CASARAGGSYEQYF. In DNA, the CDR3 is TGTGCCTCGGCTCGGGCAGGGGGCTCCTACGAGCAGTACTTC.

The chain employs TRBV4-2 and TRBJ1-1, with a possible D match to TRBD1 (5 bases). The germline V and J ends were trimmed by 0 bases and 5 bases, with 10 bases remaining between them. From germline, CDR1 is LGHNA and CDR2 YNFKEQ. This CDR3 comprises 14 residues. The CDR3 loop reads CASSQDLRGTEAFF. The DNA of the CDR3 is TGTGCCAGCAGCCAAGATCTTAGGGGAACTGAAGCTTTCTTT.

The chain is built from TRBV5-4 and TRBJ1-1; TRBD1 agrees at 9 bases. The CDR3 has 12 residues. The germline gives CDR1 SGHNT, CDR2 YYREEE (reference sequence). The V segment lost 5 bases and the J segment 8 bases; nucleotides outside the gene matches: 4. CDR3 in amino acids: CASSWDRDEAFF. The CDR3 nucleotides read TGTGCCAGCAGTTGGGACAGGGACGAAGCTTTCTTT. The complete variable domain, with remaining parts taken from reference TRBV5-4 and TRBJ1-1, reads ETGVTQSPTHLIKTRGQQVTLRCSSQSGHNTVSWYQQALGQGPQFIFQYYREEENGRGNFPPRFSGLQFPNYSSELNVNALELDDSALYLCASSWDRDEAFFGQGTRLTVV.

The table lists this clone with a few counts. The chain combines TRBV2 with TRBJ2-1; possible D gene TRBD2, 6 bases. Trimming left V 2 bases short and J 9 bases short, with 14 bases between. The CDR3 spans 14 residues. Germline V gene sequence: CDR1 SNHLY, CDR2 FYNNEI. The CDR3, as DNA: TGTGCCAGCAGTGAATTAGTAGCGGCAAGTGAGCAGTTCTTC. It yields the protein CASSELVAASEQFF.

V usage is TRBV9 and J usage is TRBJ2-6; D is ambiguous. Germline CDR1 and CDR2: SGDLS and YYNGEE. V gave up 5 bases and J gave up 0 bases, with 18 bases separating them. The CDR3 has 18 residues. CDR3: CASSRHEAVYSGANVLTF. CDR3 bases: TGTGCCAGCAGTCGTCATGAGGCGGTCTACTCTGGGGCCAACGTCCTGACTTTC. Variable domain in full (rest from reference TRBV9 and TRBJ2-6): DSGVTQTPKHLITATGQRVTLRCSPRSGDLSVYWYQQSLDQGLQFLIQYYNGEERAKGNILERFSAQQFPDLHSELNLSSLELGDSALYFCASSRHEAVYSGANVLTFGAGSRLTVL.

A few counts support this clone. For the CDR3, the DNA is TGTGCCAGCTCAAGTAGCGGGGGAGGCACAGATACGCAGTATTTT. Amino acid sequence: CASSSSGGGTDTQYF. This chain uses TRBV18 with TRBJ2-3; the match to TRBD2 covers 9 bases. With V trimmed by 5 bases and J by 1 base, 4 bases remained unmatched. The CDR3 runs to 15 residues. Germline V CDR1 and CDR2: KGHSH, LQKENI.

This clone was observed many times. The rearrangement links TRBV5-1 to TRBJ2-1, with 8 bases aligning to TRBD1. J gave up 0 bases and V 6 bases, and 5 bases lay outside the gene matches. Per germline, CDR1 SGHRS and CDR2 YFSETQ. The CDR3 is made up of 15 amino acids. The CDR3 region has the DNA TGCGCCAGCATCCCAGGACAGGGCTCCTACAATGAGCAGTTCTTC. Translating it yields CASIPGQGSYNEQFF.

This clone was seen more than once but under ten times. The chain links TRBV30 to TRBJ1-1, with unresolved D. The CDR3 consists of 12 residues. Germline CDR1 is GTSNPN and CDR2 is SVGIG (reference sequence). The V gene lost 2 bases and the J gene lost 2 bases, with 6 bases spanning the gap. The chain's CDR3 is CAWSSINTEAFF. For the CDR3, the DNA is TGTGCCTGGAGTAGCATTAACACTGAAGCTTTCTTT.

The V call is TRBV7-6, the J call TRBJ2-7, with D perhaps matching TRBD2 (5 bases). Germline CDR1 and CDR2: SGHVS and FNYEAQ. The CDR3 runs to 12 residues. Trimming took 5 bases from V and 6 from J, leaving 11 bases between them. Written as DNA, the CDR3 is TGTGCCAGCAGCCCCCCCGGAGGCGAGCAGTACTTC. Translation: CASSPPGGEQYF.

In its sample, this clone was seen a few times. This chain uses TRBV20-1 with TRBJ2-7; D is perhaps TRBD2 (6 bases). Germline V gene data show CDR1 as DFQATT and CDR2 as SNEGSKA (reference sequence). The CDR3 is made up of 11 amino acids. The V and J ends lost 7 bases and 3 bases respectively, with 10 bases between them. The CDR3 is CSGSSDYEQYF. The CDR3 DNA follows: TGCAGTGGGTCTAGCGACTACGAGCAGTACTTC.

This clone has ten or more counts. This rearrangement joins TRBV5-6 to TRBJ2-7; the D gene is possibly TRBD2 (5 bases). There are 14 residues in the CDR3. The germline V gene has CDR1 SGHDT and CDR2 YYEEEE. The V end lost 4 bases, the J end lost 0 bases, and 11 bases lay between the germline ends. This CDR3 is CASSGLGSSYEQYF. Here the CDR3 DNA reads TGTGCCAGCAGCGGTTTGGGGAGCTCCTACGAGCAGTACTTC.